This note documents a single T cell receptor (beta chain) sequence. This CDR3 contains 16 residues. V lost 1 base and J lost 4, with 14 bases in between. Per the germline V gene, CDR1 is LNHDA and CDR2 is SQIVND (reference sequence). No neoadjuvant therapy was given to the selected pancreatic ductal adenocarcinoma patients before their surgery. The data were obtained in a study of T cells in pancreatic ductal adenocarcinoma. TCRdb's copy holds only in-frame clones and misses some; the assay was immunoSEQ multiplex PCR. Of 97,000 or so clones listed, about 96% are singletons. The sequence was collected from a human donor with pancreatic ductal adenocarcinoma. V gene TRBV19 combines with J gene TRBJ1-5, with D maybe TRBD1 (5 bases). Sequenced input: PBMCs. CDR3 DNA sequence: TGTGCCAGTAGTATAGTTCAAGGGGCGATAAATCAGCCCCAGCATTTT. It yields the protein CASSIVQGAINQPQHF.